Following are 20 T cell receptor beta chains from one sample sequenced in a study of cytomegalovirus exposure and HLA in healthy donors. The PCR employed 60 Vbeta primers together with 13 Jbeta primers. Produced via immunoSEQ multiplex PCR; TCRdb's table is partial and in-frame only. The sample has 150,000 to 200,000 clones; 81% are singletons. Material: PBMCs. The receptors derive from a man aged 18 to 29 in good health and CMV-seronegative.

For the CDR3, the DNA is TGTGCCAGCAGTTACTCGGCAGGGGGCGCATATGGCTACACCTTC. Translation gives CASSYSAGGAYGYTF. The chain uses TRBV6-5 and TRBJ1-2; 8 positions match TRBD1. After removal of 0 bases from V and 5 bases from J, the junction contained 5 bases not matched to a gene. Germline loops: CDR1 MNHEY, CDR2 SVGAGI. The CDR3 has 15 residues.

The V call is TRBV9, the J call TRBJ2-1, with TRBD2 matching over 9 bases. The trim removed 4 bases at V and 7 bases at J, leaving 6 bases unmatched. Germline CDR1 and CDR2: SGDLS and YYNGEE. The length of the CDR3 is 14 residues. CDR3 protein: CASSPRLAENEQFF. DNA for the CDR3: TGTGCCAGCAGCCCCAGACTAGCGGAGAATGAGCAGTTCTTC.

The chain is built from TRBV10-3 and TRBJ2-1; maybe TRBD1 (7 bases). Trimming stripped 3 bases from V and 2 bases from J, with 11 bases between. CDR3 length equals 15 residues. Germline V gene lookup returns CDR1 ENHRY and CDR2 SYGVKD. The chain's CDR3 is CAISDSGGPYNEQFF. For the CDR3, the DNA is TGTGCCATCAGTGATTCAGGGGGGCCCTACAATGAGCAGTTCTTC.

The V call is TRBV19, the J call TRBJ2-7, with D tentatively TRBD1 (5 bases). Germline V lookup: CDR1 LNHDA, CDR2 SQIVND (reference sequence). The CDR3 is made up of 13 amino acids. V lost 8 bases, J lost 1 base, and 12 bases lay in between. This chain's CDR3 is CASEGDPSYEQYF. The CDR3 DNA is TGTGCCAGTGAAGGGGATCCTTCCTACGAGCAGTACTTC. The whole variable domain, filled in from reference TRBV19 and TRBJ2-7, reads DGGITQSPKYLFRKEGQNVTLSCEQNLNHDAMYWYRQDPGQGLRLIYYSQIVNDFQKGDIAEGYSVSREKKESFPLTVTSAQKNPTAFYLCASEGDPSYEQYFGPGTRLTVT.

The gene calls are TRBV20-1 and TRBJ1-2; D not resolved. This CDR3 spans 10 amino acids. Trimming stripped 7 bases from V and 3 bases from J, with 6 bases between. The germline CDR1 and CDR2 sequences are DFQATT and SNEGSKA (reference sequence). CDR3 in amino acids: CSVLYYGYTF. The DNA for the CDR3 is TGCAGTGTCCTGTACTATGGCTACACCTTC.

The gene calls are TRBV4-2 and TRBJ1-1; 8 nucleotides agree with TRBD1. The length of the CDR3 is 14 residues. Germline assignment: CDR1 LGHNA and CDR2 YNFKEQ. Trimming removed 1 base from V and 4 bases from J; junction bases left unmatched: 2. The CDR3 sequence: CASSQGTGSTEAFF. The CDR3 region has the DNA TGTGCCAGCAGCCAAGGGACAGGGAGCACTGAAGCTTTCTTT.

A few counts support this clone. This rearrangement joins TRBV11-2 to TRBJ2-3; 9 positions match TRBD1. The CDR3 is 15 amino acids. Trimming removed 4 bases from V and 4 bases from J; junction bases left unmatched: 6. Germline assignment: CDR1 SGHAT and CDR2 FQNNGV. CDR3: CASSSYRGRADTQYF. The CDR3 coding sequence is TGTGCCAGCAGCTCGTACAGGGGGCGAGCAGATACGCAGTATTTT.

This clone came up once. This chain joins TRBV4-3 and TRBJ2-1; 8 positions match TRBD1. V lost 4 bases to trimming and J lost 8 bases; unmatched junction nucleotides: 13. The CDR3 loop spans 16 amino acids. Germline lookup yields CDR1 LGHNA and CDR2 YSLEER. The CDR3 bases are TGCGCCAGCAGCCCTTGGACAGGGAGGTCACCCGATGAGCAGTTCTTC. This encodes CASSPWTGRSPDEQFF.

The chain combines TRBV9 with TRBJ2-7, with 9 bases matching TRBD1. The J segment lost 7 bases and the V segment lost 4 bases, leaving 9 bases of the junction unmatched. Looked up from germline, CDR1 is SGDLS and CDR2 is YYNGEE. The CDR3 has 14 amino acids. The CDR3: CASSTEQGAREQYF. In DNA form, the CDR3 reads TGTGCCAGCAGCACAGAACAGGGGGCGCGAGAGCAGTACTTC.

Here the CDR3 reads CASSSSQGPRGYEQYF. Here the CDR3 DNA reads TGTGCCAGCTCATCATCACAGGGGCCCCGGGGGTACGAGCAGTACTTC. This chain uses TRBV18 with TRBJ2-7, with a possible D match to TRBD1 (7 bases). The length of the CDR3 is 16 residues. The V gene's germline CDR1 is KGHSH and CDR2 LQKENI. Trimming shortened V by 5 bases and J by 4 bases, and 21 bases separated the two germline ends.

This clone occurred a few times. This rearrangement joins TRBV18 to TRBJ2-7; D unresolved. Trimming shortened V by 3 bases and J by 0 bases, and 6 bases separated the two germline ends. Germline V gene data show CDR1 as KGHSH and CDR2 as LQKENI. The CDR3 loop spans 13 amino acids. CDR3 region: CASSPGNSYEQYF. CDR3 in DNA: TGTGCCAGCTCACCGGGCAACTCCTACGAGCAGTACTTC.

The chain employs TRBV5-4 and TRBJ2-6; TRBD2 aligns across 7 bases. The germline V gene encodes CDR1 SGHNT and CDR2 YYREEE (reference sequence). The trim removed 0 bases at V and 0 bases at J, leaving 0 bases unmatched. The CDR3 spans 16 residues. The CDR3 loop is CASSLGGGSGANVLTF. As DNA, the CDR3 is TGTGCCAGCAGCTTGGGGGGGGGCTCTGGGGCCAACGTCCTGACTTTC.

In its sample, this clone was seen a few times. The V gene is TRBV30, the J gene TRBJ1-1; 8 bases fit TRBD1. The germline gives CDR1 GTSNPN, CDR2 SVGIG (reference sequence). The CDR3 loop spans 15 amino acids. The V segment lost 0 bases and the J segment 9 bases; nucleotides outside the gene matches: 12. The CDR3 DNA reads as TGTGCCTGGAGTGTATCCCGACAGGGGAATCGGAAAGCTTTCTTT. It translates to CAWSVSRQGNRKAFF.

This clone was seen more than once but under ten times. The CDR3 sequence: CASSQGWLGSYNEQFF. The CDR3, as DNA: TGCGCCAGCAGCCAAGGGTGGCTTGGCTCCTACAATGAGCAGTTCTTC. The V gene is TRBV4-3, the J gene TRBJ2-1; D is unclear. V was clipped by 1 base and J by 0 bases, with 10 bases between them. CDR1 LGHNA and CDR2 YSLEER come from the germline V gene. The CDR3 extends over 16 amino acids.

For the CDR3, the DNA is TGTGCCAGCTCACCACAAACAGGGGCCCCGGACACCGGGGAGCTGTTTTTT. Encoded protein: CASSPQTGAPDTGELFF. V usage is TRBV18 and J usage is TRBJ2-2, with TRBD1 matching over 7 bases. Germline V gives CDR1 KGHSH, CDR2 LQKENI. With 1 base clipped from V and 3 bases from J, the junction kept 8 bases outside the gene matches. The CDR3 is 17 amino acids.

This clone was seen only a few times. The chain is built from TRBV4-3 and TRBJ1-2; TRBD1 matches 10 bases. Germline CDR1 reads LGHNA; CDR2 reads YSLEER. Trimming at V came to 0 bases and at J to 4 bases, leaving 5 bases not matched to a gene. The CDR3 spans 16 residues. Here the CDR3 DNA reads TGCGCCAGCAGCCAAGATCGGACAGGGGGTACCTATGGCTACACCTTC. Translated: CASSQDRTGGTYGYTF.

This sequence joins TRBV9 and TRBJ2-5; 9 bases line up with TRBD2. The closer fit of TRBJ2-7 to the DNA end suggests the J call may be wrong. Germline V CDR1 and CDR2: SGDLS, YYNGEE. This CDR3 has 15 residues. As DNA, the CDR3 is TGTGCCAGCAGCCCTTCTAGCGGGGCCACCTACGAGCAGTACTTC. Amino acid sequence: CASSPSSGATYEQYF.

V gene TRBV9 combines with J gene TRBJ1-1; 8 nucleotides align to TRBD1. In germline, CDR1 is SGDLS, CDR2 YYNGEE. Trimming removed 1 base from V and 4 bases from J; junction bases left unmatched: 3. There are 14 residues in the CDR3. The CDR3 region has the DNA TGTGCCAGCAGCGTAACAGGGGGGCCCACTGAAGCTTTCTTT. Amino acids: CASSVTGGPTEAFF.

DNA of the CDR3: TGTGCCAGCACCTCGACATACTACGAGCAGTACTTC. It specifies CASTSTYYEQYF. The chain combines TRBV18 with TRBJ2-7; D is unresolved. This CDR3 spans 12 amino acids. V dropped 8 bases and J dropped 3 bases, with 11 bases sitting between them. Germline CDR1 KGHSH, CDR2 LQKENI. Using reference TRBV18 and TRBJ2-7 for the parts outside the CDR3, the full variable domain is NAGVMQNPRHLVRRRGQEARLRCSPMKGHSHVYWYRQLPEEGLKFMVYLQKENIIDESGMPKERFSAEFPKEGPSILRIQQVVRGDSAAYFCASTSTYYEQYFGPGTRLTVT.

The genes are TRBV14 and TRBJ2-1, with 8 bases matching TRBD2. The CDR3 is 21 amino acids. Trimming cost V 0 bases and J 0 bases; bases outside gene matches: 16. The germline V gene has CDR1 SGHDN and CDR2 FVKESK. The CDR3 DNA is TGTGCCAGCAGCCAAGAAGGTCCTCGGGGACTAGGTCGGGTCTCCTACAATGAGCAGTTCTTC. It translates to CASSQEGPRGLGRVSYNEQFF.